Below, 31 T cell receptor beta chains from the same sample are listed, as sequenced in a study of CD8+ T cells in alopecia areata (dated by TCRdb to between 2017 and 2018). The method was the immunoSEQ multiplex PCR assay. For TCR sequencing, RNA was extracted from every sample and reverse transcribed into cDNA to serve as template. TCRdb re-hosts the immuneACCESS table, in-frame sequences only. Its copies lack some clones; in the studies checked, an unresolved V gene accounts for under half of them, and the cause for the rest is not known. Across this sample there are 130,000 to 150,000 clones, with roughly 44% seen only once. The ten largest make up approximately 7% of the sample. The sequenced material came from CD4+ T cells sorted from blood. All receptors come from a human donor with alopecia areata.

Only a few counts were recorded for this clone. The chain carries TRBV10-3 and TRBJ2-1; 8 nucleotides match TRBD2. There are 17 residues in the CDR3. Germline assignment: CDR1 ENHRY and CDR2 SYGVKD. V was pared by 0 bases and J by 0 bases, with 4 bases of the junction left unmatched. In DNA, the CDR3 is TGTGCCATCAGTGAGTCTAAGCGGGGGAGCTCCTACAATGAGCAGTTCTTC. This codes for CAISESKRGSSYNEQFF.

The genes are TRBV27 and TRBJ2-1; D possibly uses TRBD1 or TRBD2 (5 bases each). The CDR3 sequence is 15 residues long. The V and J ends lost 4 bases and 8 bases respectively, with 18 bases between them. Looked up from germline, CDR1 is MNHEY and CDR2 is SMNVEV (reference sequence). The CDR3 here is CASSSFLRLGDEQFF. The CDR3 nucleotides are TGTGCCAGCAGTTCGTTCCTTAGATTGGGGGATGAGCAGTTCTTC.

This clone occurred a few times. DNA of the CDR3: TGCAGCGTCGGGGGGCTAGCGGGGGCTCGCAATGAGCAGTTCTTC. Translating gives CSVGGLAGARNEQFF. The V and J genes are TRBV29-1 and TRBJ2-1, with 10 bases fitting TRBD2. Germline CDR1 SQVTM, CDR2 ANQGSEA. The CDR3 consists of 15 residues. J was trimmed by 6 bases and V by 6 bases; bases with no gene match: 11.

This clone was seen only a few times. This sequence joins TRBV7-3 and TRBJ2-2, with a tentative D call TRBD1 (6 bases). Germline CDR1 SGHTA, CDR2 FQGTGA. The CDR3 sequence is 16 residues long. V lost 4 bases and J 0 bases, leaving 12 bases between the germline ends. The CDR3 reads CASSSYQGTNTGELFF. CDR3 sequence (DNA): TGTGCCAGCAGCTCCTACCAGGGGACGAACACCGGGGAGCTGTTTTTT.

The chain has TRBV7-9 and TRBJ1-2; 9 bases agree with TRBD1. Trimming removed 3 bases from V and 8 bases from J; junction bases left unmatched: 4. The CDR3 extends over 13 amino acids. Germline CDR1 reads SEHNR; CDR2 reads FQNEAQ (reference sequence). This CDR3 reads CASSFGTGPGYTF. The CDR3 region has the DNA TGTGCCAGCAGCTTTGGGACAGGGCCCGGCTACACCTTC. The full variable domain, rest sourced from reference TRBV7-9 and TRBJ1-2, is DTGVSQNPRHKITKRGQNVTFRCDPISEHNRLYWYRQTLGQGPEFLTYFQNEAQLEKSRLLSDRFSAERPKGSFSTLEIQRTEQGDSAMYLCASSFGTGPGYTFGSGTRLTVV.

The chain combines TRBV29-1 with TRBJ2-5, with D hard to call. This CDR3 has 13 residues. CDR1 and CDR2 (germline): SQVTM, ANQGSEA. V lost 0 bases, J lost 1 base, and 6 bases lay in between. CDR3 protein: CSVEDMTQETQYF. In DNA form, the CDR3 reads TGCAGCGTTGAAGATATGACCCAAGAGACCCAGTACTTC.

This clone was seen a single time. The chain uses TRBV13 and TRBJ2-1, with 7 positions matching TRBD2. The V gene's germline CDR1 is PRHDT and CDR2 FYEKMQ (reference sequence). J lost 5 bases, V lost 6 bases, and 13 bases had no gene match. This CDR3 is built from 16 residues. CDR3 DNA: TGTGCCAGCAGACCCCCCGGGAGGCCGGGAAACAATGAGCAGTTCTTC. Translated: CASRPPGRPGNNEQFF.

The chain carries TRBV29-1 and TRBJ2-1, with TRBD2 matching 9 bases. This CDR3 spans 15 amino acids. CDR1 and CDR2 (germline): SQVTM, ANQGSEA. V trimming: 4 bases; J trimming: 3 bases; junction bases outside the gene matches: 7. The CDR3 coding sequence is TGCAGCGTTGCCTGGGGACTAGCCAACTACAATGAGCAGTTCTTC. It is translated as CSVAWGLANYNEQFF.

As for this clone: The sample holds other DNA sequences that translate to the same CDR3. V gene TRBV28 combines with J gene TRBJ2-5; D gene unclear. V lost 8 bases and J 1 base, leaving 2 bases between the germline ends. Germline V lookup: CDR1 MDHEN, CDR2 SYDVKM. The CDR3 runs to 10 residues. In nucleotides, the CDR3 is TGTGCCAGCGGCCAAGAGACCCAGTACTTC. Translation gives CASGQETQYF. Full variable domain (missing parts from reference TRBV28 and TRBJ2-5): DVKVTQSSRYLVKRTGEKVFLECVQDMDHENMFWYRQDPGLGLRLIYFSYDVKMKEKGDIPEGYSVSREKKERFSLILESASTNQTSMYLCASGQETQYFGPGTRLLVL.

This clone was recorded a few times. The gene calls are TRBV29-1 and TRBJ1-1, with TRBD1 matching 7 bases. CDR3 length: 13 amino acids. Germline V gives CDR1 SQVTM, CDR2 ANQGSEA. Germline trimming cut 7 bases from V and 2 bases from J; bases unmatched to any gene: 7. The DNA of the CDR3 is TGCAGCGCCGGGACAGAGACTAACACTGAAGCTTTCTTT. Translated: CSAGTETNTEAFF.

This clone was seen a handful of times. A read error may produce the germline difference seen at one junction end. The chain joins TRBV9 to TRBJ2-1; TRBD2 agrees at 8 bases. CDR1 is SGDLS and CDR2 is YYNGEE in the germline V gene. The CDR3 is 11 amino acids. The DNA of the CDR3 is TGTGCCAGCAGCGTAGGACAGCGGGAGCTCTTC. This sequence encodes CASSVGQRELF. The complete variable domain, with remaining parts taken from reference TRBV9 and TRBJ2-1, reads DSGVTQTPKHLITATGQRVTLRCSPRSGDLSVYWYQQSLDQGLQFLIQYYNGEERAKGNILERFSAQQFPDLHSELNLSSLELGDSALYFCASSVGQRELFGPGTRLTVL.

This clone was counted only a few times. V gene TRBV11-2 combines with J gene TRBJ2-1; possibly TRBD1 for D (6 bases). V was clipped by 5 bases and J by 8 bases, with 13 bases between them. CDR3 size: 13 residues. Germline-derived CDR1 and CDR2 are SGHAT and FQNNGV. CDR3 protein: CASSKQGWDEQFF. Here the CDR3 DNA reads TGTGCCAGCAGCAAACAGGGTTGGGATGAGCAGTTCTTC.

This clone was seen a single time. V is TRBV2 and J is TRBJ1-1; D gene uncertain. CDR3 length: 11 amino acids. V lost 4 bases and J 3 bases, leaving 3 bases between the germline ends. In germline, CDR1 is SNHLY, CDR2 FYNNEI. CDR3 amino acids: CASSAYTEAFF. CDR3 nucleotide sequence: TGTGCCAGCAGTGCGTACACTGAAGCTTTCTTT.

This sequence joins TRBV4-1 and TRBJ2-1, with a possible D match to TRBD2 (6 bases). V shed 2 bases and J shed 0 bases, with 8 bases lying between them. CDR3 size: 15 residues. Germline values: CDR1 MGHRA, CDR2 YSYEKL. The chain's CDR3 is CASSQLAPSYNEQFF. For the CDR3, the DNA is TGCGCCAGCAGCCAACTAGCGCCCTCCTACAATGAGCAGTTCTTC.

The rearrangement uses TRBV29-1 and TRBJ1-1, with TRBD1 matching over 9 bases. Germline V gene data show CDR1 as SQVTM and CDR2 as ANQGSEA. J was trimmed by 5 bases and V by 5 bases; bases with no gene match: 12. This CDR3 comprises 15 residues. As DNA, the CDR3 is TGCAGCGTTTCTCCACGGGGACAGGGTGGGACTGAAGCTTTCTTT. This gives the protein CSVSPRGQGGTEAFF.

This clone has just a few counts. The chain employs TRBV29-1 and TRBJ2-7; TRBD1 aligns across 9 bases. Trimming at V came to 4 bases and at J to 4 bases, leaving 8 bases not matched to a gene. The CDR3 spans 14 residues. The germline V gene encodes CDR1 SQVTM and CDR2 ANQGSEA. The DNA for the CDR3 is TGCAGCGTTGTTGGATGGACAGGGGAATACGAGCAGTACTTC. This sequence encodes CSVVGWTGEYEQYF.

V usage is TRBV27 and J usage is TRBJ2-3; 7 bases are a match to TRBD1. The CDR3 length is 15 residues. The V gene end was trimmed by 7 bases and the J gene end by 2 bases; junction bases not matched to a gene: 9. The germline gives CDR1 MNHEY, CDR2 SMNVEV (reference sequence). DNA of the CDR3: TGTGCCAGCACCCAGTCAGGGGGTTTCACAGATACGCAGTATTTT. It yields the protein CASTQSGGFTDTQYF.

The chain joins TRBV5-1 to TRBJ2-5, with D perhaps matching TRBD2 (6 bases). Germline lookup yields CDR1 SGHRS and CDR2 YFSETQ. Trimming shortened V by 4 bases and J by 5 bases, and 9 bases separated the two germline ends. The CDR3 has 12 residues. The CDR3 protein is CASSHRGETQYF. For the CDR3, the DNA is TGCGCCAGCAGCCATCGGGGGGAGACCCAGTACTTC.

This clone was seen just once. V and J are TRBV5-1 and TRBJ2-2; D gene ambiguous. Deletions cut 3 bases from V and 1 base from J, with 4 bases between. CDR3 size: 13 residues. Germline V gene lookup returns CDR1 SGHRS and CDR2 YFSETQ. The CDR3 sequence is CASSSQNTGELFF. CDR3 in DNA: TGCGCCAGCAGCTCCCAGAACACCGGGGAGCTGTTTTTT. The full variable domain, its missing parts supplied by reference TRBV5-1 and TRBJ2-2, is KAGVTQTPRYLIKTRGQQVTLSCSPISGHRSVSWYQQTPGQGLQFLFEYFSETQRNKGNFPGRFSGRQFSNSRSEMNVSTLELGDSALYLCASSSQNTGELFFGEGSRLTVL.

The chain joins TRBV9 to TRBJ2-3, with D unresolved. With 2 bases removed from V and 4 bases from J, the gap between germline ends came to 5 bases. The length of the CDR3 is 12 residues. Germline-derived CDR1 and CDR2 are SGDLS and YYNGEE. The CDR3 coding sequence is TGTGCCAGCAGCGTTCAGTCAGATACGCAGTATTTT. The encoded protein is CASSVQSDTQYF.

CDR3 DNA: TGTGCCAGCAGTTACGGTGGAACAGCTCGCTACGAGCAGTACTTC. Encoded protein: CASSYGGTARYEQYF. The chain carries TRBV6-5 and TRBJ2-7; D gene ambiguous. This CDR3 has 15 amino acids. V was cut by 2 bases and J by 3 bases, with 14 bases left in between. Germline CDR1 and CDR2: MNHEY and SVGAGI.

V gene TRBV30 combines with J gene TRBJ2-1; D is perhaps TRBD1 (5 bases). The germline gives CDR1 GTSNPN, CDR2 SVGIG (reference sequence). The CDR3 consists of 14 residues. Trimming stripped 0 bases from V and 1 base from J, with 7 bases between. CDR3 DNA sequence: TGTGCCTGGAGTGTGCAGGGATCCTACAATGAGCAGTTCTTC. It yields the protein CAWSVQGSYNEQFF.

In this sample, this clone turned up a few times. The chain links TRBV28 to TRBJ2-1; TRBD2 aligns across 14 bases. Trimming took 4 bases from V and 8 from J; bases not matched to a gene: 4. Germline V gives CDR1 MDHEN, CDR2 SYDVKM. There are 15 residues in the CDR3. CDR3 DNA: TGTGCCAGCAGTTATACGGGACTAGCGGGAGATGAGCAGTTCTTC. Translating it yields CASSYTGLAGDEQFF.

The chain employs TRBV27 and TRBJ2-5, with 7 bases matching TRBD2. CDR1 and CDR2 from the germline V gene are MNHEY and SMNVEV (reference sequence). Unmatched junction bases numbered 4, after V lost 2 bases and J lost 1 base. The length of the CDR3 is 15 residues. The CDR3 reads CASSLRASGQETQYF. The CDR3 nucleotides are TGTGCCAGCAGTTTAAGGGCTAGCGGCCAAGAGACCCAGTACTTC.

This clone was picked up a small number of times. The chain couples TRBV7-9 to TRBJ2-3; D is undetermined. Germline loops: CDR1 SEHNR, CDR2 FQNEAQ (reference sequence). V dropped 5 bases and J dropped 5 bases, with 2 bases sitting between them. This CDR3 is 10 amino acids long. The CDR3 DNA is TGTGCCAGCAGCGTAGATACGCAGTATTTT. This codes for CASSVDTQYF.

This sequence joins TRBV27 and TRBJ2-7; TRBD2 is a possible D gene (7 bases). Trimming took 3 bases from V and 2 from J, leaving 11 bases between them. The CDR3 consists of 14 residues. Germline lookup yields CDR1 MNHEY and CDR2 SMNVEV (reference sequence). CDR3 DNA: TGTGCCAGCAGTTTCTACGGGGGGCCCTACGAGCAGTACTTC. It yields the protein CASSFYGGPYEQYF.

There are a few counts of this clone. This sequence joins TRBV29-1 and TRBJ1-3, with D hard to call. This CDR3 contains 13 residues. V was cut by 3 bases and J by 2 bases, with 8 bases left in between. CDR1 is SQVTM and CDR2 is ANQGSEA in the germline V gene. The CDR3 DNA follows: TGCAGCGTTGATGGAGGAGCTGGAAACACCATATATTTT. Protein: CSVDGGAGNTIYF.

The V call is TRBV29-1, the J call TRBJ2-3; a weak D match, TRBD2 (5 bases). CDR1 and CDR2 (germline): SQVTM, ANQGSEA. V lost 5 bases to trimming and J lost 1 base, with 10 bases between them. There are 13 residues in the CDR3. The CDR3 loop is CSVRRERTDTQYF. The CDR3 bases are TGCAGCGTTCGAAGGGAGCGCACAGATACGCAGTATTTT.

The chain has TRBV27 and TRBJ1-4; D call uncertain. Germline CDR1 is MNHEY and CDR2 is SMNVEV (reference sequence). This CDR3 spans 13 amino acids. V was cut by 5 bases and J by 7 bases, with 11 bases left in between. CDR3 loop: CASSPRTVEKLFF. CDR3 sequence (DNA): TGTGCCAGCAGTCCCCGGACTGTTGAAAAACTGTTTTTT.

The V call is TRBV5-1, the J call TRBJ1-2; 7 bases map to TRBD1. The CDR3 runs 15 residues. V shed 2 bases and J 8 bases; nucleotides not matched to a gene: 12. The V gene's germline CDR1 is SGHRS and CDR2 YFSETQ. The CDR3: CASSFVRQGGGGYTF. In nucleotides, the CDR3 is TGCGCCAGCAGCTTCGTCAGACAGGGAGGTGGCGGCTACACCTTC.

The chain uses TRBV11-2 and TRBJ2-5; 7 bases are a match to TRBD1. This CDR3 is 13 amino acids long. V lost 6 bases, J lost 4 bases, and 5 bases stayed unmatched. The V gene's germline CDR1 is SGHAT and CDR2 FQNNGV. The CDR3 loop reads CASSDAGGETQYF. CDR3 nucleotide sequence: TGTGCCAGCAGTGATGCAGGGGGAGAGACCCAGTACTTC.